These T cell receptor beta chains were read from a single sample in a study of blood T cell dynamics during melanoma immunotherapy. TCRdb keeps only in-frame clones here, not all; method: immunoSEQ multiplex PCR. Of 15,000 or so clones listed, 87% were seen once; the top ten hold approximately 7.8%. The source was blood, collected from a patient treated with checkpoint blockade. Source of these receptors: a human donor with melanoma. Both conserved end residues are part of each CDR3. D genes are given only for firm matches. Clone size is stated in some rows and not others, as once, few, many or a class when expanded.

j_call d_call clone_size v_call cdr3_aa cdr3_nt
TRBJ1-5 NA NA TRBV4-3 CASSQEVYGNQPQHF TGCGCCAGCAGCCAAGAAGTGTACGGCAATCAGCCCCAGCATTTT
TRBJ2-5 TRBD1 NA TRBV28 CASSRDRLKETQYF TGTGCCAGCAGCCGGGACAGACTTAAAGAGACCCAGTACTTC
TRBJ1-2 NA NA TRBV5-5 CASSFGAVWDGYTF TGTGCCAGCAGCTTCGGGGCAGTTTGGGATGGCTACACCTTC
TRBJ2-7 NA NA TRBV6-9 CASSTSGSHREQYF TGTGCCAGCAGCACTAGTGGGAGTCATAGAGAGCAGTACTTC
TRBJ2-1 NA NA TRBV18 CASSPTSRGRIKGTYNEQFF TGTGCCAGCTCACCCACGAGCAGGGGGAGGATCAAAGGTACCTACAATGAGCAGTTCTTC
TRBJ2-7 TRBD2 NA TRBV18 CASSPPSGRIAGEQYF TGTGCCAGCTCACCACCTAGCGGGAGGATAGCGGGCGAGCAGTACTTC
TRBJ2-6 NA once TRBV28 CASSLRAGLSGANVLTF TGTGCCAGCAGTTTAAGGGCAGGTCTCTCTGGGGCCAACGTCCTGACTTTC
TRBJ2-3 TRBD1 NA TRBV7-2 CASTRTGSTDTQYF TGTGCCAGCACCAGGACAGGGAGCACAGATACGCAGTATTTT
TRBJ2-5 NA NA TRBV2 CASSAMGLRGGETQYF TGTGCCAGCAGTGCCATGGGACTTCGCGGAGGAGAGACCCAGTACTTC
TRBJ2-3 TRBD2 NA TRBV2 CASSTRGLAVTSTDTQYF TGTGCCAGCAGTACGAGGGGACTAGCGGTGACTAGCACAGATACGCAGTATTTT
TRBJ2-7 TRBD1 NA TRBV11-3 CASSLAGQGAYEQYF TGTGCCAGCAGCTTAGCGGGACAGGGCGCTTACGAGCAGTACTTC
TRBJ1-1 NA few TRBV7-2 CASSFQGAVAEAFF TGTGCCAGCAGCTTCCAAGGGGCTGTCGCTGAAGCTTTCTTT
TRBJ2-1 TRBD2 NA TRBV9 CASSALAGARYNEQFF TGTGCCAGCAGCGCCCTAGCGGGAGCGCGGTACAATGAGCAGTTCTTC
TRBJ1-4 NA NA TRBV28 CASSLPQGSYNEKLFF TGTGCCAGCAGTTTACCACAGGGATCCTATAATGAAAAACTGTTTTTT
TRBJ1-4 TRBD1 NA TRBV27 CASSPTGGRNEKLFF TGTGCCAGCAGCCCTACAGGGGGGAGGAATGAAAAACTGTTTTTT
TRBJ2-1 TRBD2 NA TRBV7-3 CASSLLSGSSYNEQFF TGTGCCAGCAGCCTCCTTAGCGGGAGCTCCTACAATGAGCAGTTCTTC
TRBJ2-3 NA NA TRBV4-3 CASSRRGAGTGGTDTQYF TGCGCCAGCAGCCGCCGGGGGGCGGGGACGGGTGGCACAGATACGCAGTATTTT
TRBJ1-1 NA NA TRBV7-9 CASSLGVGIRGTEAFF TGTGCCAGCAGCTTAGGGGTCGGGATAAGGGGGACTGAAGCTTTCTTT
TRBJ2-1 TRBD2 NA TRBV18 CASSSSAAGASYNEQFF TGTGCCAGCTCCTCATCGGCAGCGGGAGCTTCCTACAATGAGCAGTTCTTC
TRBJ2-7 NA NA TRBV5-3 CARSLMYEQYF TGTGCCAGAAGCTTGATGTACGAGCAGTACTTC
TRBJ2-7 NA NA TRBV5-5 CASSLGLEQYF TGTGCCAGCAGCTTGGGACTCGAGCAGTACTTC
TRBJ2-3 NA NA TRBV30 CAWSAGWRTDTQYF TGTGCCTGGAGCGCCGGGTGGCGCACAGATACGCAGTATTTT
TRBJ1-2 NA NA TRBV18 CASSPEREKGYTF TGTGCCAGCTCACCGGAGAGGGAGAAAGGCTACACCTTC